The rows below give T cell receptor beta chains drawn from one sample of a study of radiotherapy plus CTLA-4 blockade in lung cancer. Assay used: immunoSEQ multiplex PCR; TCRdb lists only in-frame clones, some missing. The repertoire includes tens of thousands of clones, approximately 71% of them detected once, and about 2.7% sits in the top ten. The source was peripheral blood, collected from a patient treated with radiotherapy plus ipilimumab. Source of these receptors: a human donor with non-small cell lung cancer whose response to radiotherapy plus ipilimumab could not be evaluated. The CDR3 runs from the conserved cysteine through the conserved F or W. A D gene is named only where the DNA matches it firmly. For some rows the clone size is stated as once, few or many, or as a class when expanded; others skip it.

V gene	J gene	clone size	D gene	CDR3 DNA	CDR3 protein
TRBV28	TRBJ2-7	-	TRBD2	TGTGCCAGCAGTTTATCGGCGGGGGGCGAGTACGAGCAGTACTTC	CASSLSAGGEYEQYF
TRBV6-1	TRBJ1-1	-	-	TGTGCCAGCATCGGAGTGAACACTGAAGCTTTCTTT	CASIGVNTEAFF
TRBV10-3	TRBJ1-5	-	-	TGTGCCATCAGTGAGTCCCCTACGGCGGCCGGGAGACGAAATCAGCCCCAGCATTTT	CAISESPTAAGRRNQPQHF
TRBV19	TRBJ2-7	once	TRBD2	TGTGCCAGTAGTAAACTAGCGGGGGATAACTACGAGCAGTACTTC	CASSKLAGDNYEQYF
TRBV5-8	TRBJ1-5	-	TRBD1	TGTGCCAGCAGCCTATCCGGGACAGGCAATCAGCCCCAGCATTTT	CASSLSGTGNQPQHF
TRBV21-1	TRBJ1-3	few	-	TGTGCCAGCAGCAAAGCGAGGTACTCTGGAAACACCATATATTTT	CASSKARYSGNTIYF
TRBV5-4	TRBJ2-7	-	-	TGTGCCAGCAGCTTGAGAGATTTCCGCCTAGACGAGCAGTACTTC	CASSLRDFRLDEQYF
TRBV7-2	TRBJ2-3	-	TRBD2	TGTGCCAGCAGCTTAGGACTAGCGGGAGGATACGCTAGCGCAGATACGCAGTATTTT	CASSLGLAGGYASADTQYF
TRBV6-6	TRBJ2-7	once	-	TGTGCCAGCTGGGGGCAGACCTACGAGCAGTACTTC	CASWGQTYEQYF
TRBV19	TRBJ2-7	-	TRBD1	TGTGCCACCGGAGGGGACAGGGGGCTTTACGAGCAGTACTTC	CATGGDRGLYEQYF
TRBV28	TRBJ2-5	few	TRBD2	TGTGCCAGCAGTTTAAAATCCTTAGGGAGGGGTCCGAAGACCCAGTACTTC	CASSLKSLGRGPKTQYF
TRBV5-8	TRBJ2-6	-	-	TGTGCCAGCAGCTTTATTTCCTCTGGGGCCAACGTCCTGACTTTC	CASSFISSGANVLTF
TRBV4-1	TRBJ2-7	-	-	TGCGCCAGCAGCCAAGATGGGGCAGGGGAGTTCTACGAGCAGTACTTC	CASSQDGAGEFYEQYF
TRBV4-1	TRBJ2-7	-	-	TGCGCCAGCAGCCACTTGACCGGGGAGCAGTACTTC	CASSHLTGEQYF
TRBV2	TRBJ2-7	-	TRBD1	TGTGCCAGCAGCCGACAGGGTCGCGAGCAGTACTTC	CASSRQGREQYF
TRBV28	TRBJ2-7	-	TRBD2	TGTGCCAGCAGTCTAGCGGGAGGGAGGTCCTACGAGCAGTACTTC	CASSLAGGRSYEQYF
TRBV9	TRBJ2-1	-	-	TGTGCCAGCAGCGTGGCTCAATCGAGTGGAGGAAATGAGCAGTTCTTC	CASSVAQSSGGNEQFF
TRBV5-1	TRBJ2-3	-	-	TGCGCCAGCAGCTTACAGCTTAGCACAGATACGCAGTATTTT	CASSLQLSTDTQYF
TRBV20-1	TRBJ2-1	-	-	TGCAGTGCTAGACCAGGCGCCCAGCAGTTCTTC	CSARPGAQQFF
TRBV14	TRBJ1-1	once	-	TGTGCCAGCAGCCGGATCGGACAGAACATGAACACTGAAGCTTTCTTT	CASSRIGQNMNTEAFF
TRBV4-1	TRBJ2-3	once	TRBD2	TGCGCCAGCAGCCCATCGGGGGCCCGACTAGCGGGCTCGGCAGATACGCAGTATTTT	CASSPSGARLAGSADTQYF
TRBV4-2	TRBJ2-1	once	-	TGTGCCAGCAGCCTGCAGAGGTTAATATACAATGAGCAGTTCTTC	CASSLQRLIYNEQFF
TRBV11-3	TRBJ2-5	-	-	TGTGCCAGCAGCCACGAGACAGACTCTCAAGAGACCCAGTACTTC	CASSHETDSQETQYF
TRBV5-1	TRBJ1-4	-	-	TGCGCCAGCAGCTTTGGTACAGCAACTAATGAAAAACTGTTTTTT	CASSFGTATNEKLFF
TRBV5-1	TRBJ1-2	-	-	TGCGCCAGCAGCTTTAGCGTGCGCTATGGCTACACCTTC	CASSFSVRYGYTF
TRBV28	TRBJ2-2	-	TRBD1	TGTGCCAGCAGTTGGGACAGGGTGGCCGGGGAGCTGTTTTTT	CASSWDRVAGELFF
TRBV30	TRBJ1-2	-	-	TGTGCCTGGAGTTTGAGTCAGGGCTATGGCTACACCTTC	CAWSLSQGYGYTF
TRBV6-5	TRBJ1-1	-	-	TGTGCCAGCAGTTACTCGGACTCTCCATACGAAGCTTTCTTT	CASSYSDSPYEAFF
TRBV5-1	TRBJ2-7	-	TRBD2	TGCGCCAGCAGCTCCGGACTAGCGGGGGGGAGCGAGCAGTACTTC	CASSSGLAGGSEQYF
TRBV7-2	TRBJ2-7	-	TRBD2	TGTGCCAGCAGCTCCGCTCAGGGAGCTAGCGGGCAGTACTTC	CASSSAQGASGQYF
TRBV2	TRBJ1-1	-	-	TGTGCCAGCAGTGAACGACAGGCTGAAGCTTTCTTT	CASSERQAEAFF
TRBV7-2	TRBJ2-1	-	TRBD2	TGTGCCAGCAGCCTCCGGGAGGTCCGAGTAGAGCAGTTCTTC	CASSLREVRVEQFF